This T cell receptor beta chain was identified during a study of T-cell memory formation after mild COVID-19. The V gene lost 5 bases and the J gene lost 7 bases, with 12 bases spanning the gap. The CDR3 loop spans 13 amino acids. Germline-derived CDR1 and CDR2 are SGHAT and FQNNGV. This clonotype showed up just a few times. TCRdb itself ran the 5' RACE reads through MiXCR, one entry per CDR3 protein. The sample lists roughly 370,000 distinct CDR3 sequences; more than 15% were seen once. V is TRBV11-2 and J is TRBJ2-1; D is ambiguous. This TCR was recovered from a man aged 18-30 years who had mild COVID-19 (a few samples of this study predate the infection). Cell type and time point are not known. Material: PBMCs or a T cell subset sorted from them (not recorded which). The CDR3 nucleotides read TGTGCCAGCAGCCCCACAGCCGGGAATGAGCAGTTCTTC. The encoded protein is CASSPTAGNEQFF.